In this sample, the clone carrying this T cell receptor (beta chain) turned up once. Sequenced by immunoSEQ multiplex PCR; TCRdb stores in-frame clones only, minus some. This sample has approximately 100,000 clones, with about 89% found just once. The sample is drawn from a study of blood T cell repertoires in COVID-19. The germline V and J ends were trimmed by 8 bases and 7 bases, with 17 bases remaining between them. This CDR3 contains 14 residues. The J gene is TRBJ1-4, the V gene TRBV23-1; D ambiguous. TRBV23-1 is an ORF, and what it does is uncertain. This clonotype was sampled from a man aged 50 to 60 with acute or convalescent COVID-19. Sequencing was done on a sample of peripheral blood. This chain's CDR3 is CASVPGEASEKLFF. Here the CDR3 DNA reads TGCGCCAGCGTCCCCGGGGAGGCGAGTGAAAAACTGTTTTTT.